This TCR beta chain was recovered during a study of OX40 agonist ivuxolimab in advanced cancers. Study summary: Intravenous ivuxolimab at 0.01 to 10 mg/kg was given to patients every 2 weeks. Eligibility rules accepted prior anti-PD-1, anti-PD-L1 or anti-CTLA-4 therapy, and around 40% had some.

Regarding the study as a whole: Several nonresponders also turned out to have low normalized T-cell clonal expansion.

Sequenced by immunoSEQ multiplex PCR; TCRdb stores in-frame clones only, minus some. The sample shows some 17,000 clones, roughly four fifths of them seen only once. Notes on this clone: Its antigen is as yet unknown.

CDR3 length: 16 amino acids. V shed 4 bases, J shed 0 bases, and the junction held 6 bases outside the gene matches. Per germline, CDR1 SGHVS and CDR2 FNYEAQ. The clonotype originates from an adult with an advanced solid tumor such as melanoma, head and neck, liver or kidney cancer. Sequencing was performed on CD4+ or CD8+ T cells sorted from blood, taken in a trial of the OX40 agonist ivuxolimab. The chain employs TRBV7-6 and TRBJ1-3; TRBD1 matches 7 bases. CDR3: CASSSGTDGSGNTIYF. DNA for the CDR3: TGTGCCAGCAGCTCCGGGACAGATGGCTCTGGAAACACCATATATTTT.